This T cell receptor beta chain came from a study of cytomegalovirus exposure and HLA in healthy donors. Notes on the study in general: Altogether, some 170 TCR beta chains were recorded as cytomegalovirus-associated. Confirmation was obtained in vitro that three CMV-associated chains are specific for CMV antigens. Across donors, presence/absence analyses took sequencing depth to be roughly uniform.

Notes on this clone: The antigen remains undetermined.

Trimming took 0 bases from V and 0 from J; bases not matched to a gene: 7. CDR3 length: 20 amino acids. Germline CDR1 is SGHNT and CDR2 is YYREEE (reference sequence). 60 Vbeta and 13 Jbeta primers were used in PCR. Profiled with immunoSEQ multiplex PCR; TCRdb holds only in-frame clones, not every one. The data contain under 200,000 clones, roughly 80% of them singletons. This rearrangement joins TRBV5-4 to TRBJ2-1; 15 positions agree with TRBD2. The specimen sequenced was PBMCs. The receptor comes from a woman aged 25 to 39 in good health and CMV-seronegative. The CDR3 DNA reads TGTGCCAGCAGCTTGGCCTTCGGACTAGCGGGGGGGCCCTCCTACAATGAGCAGTTCTTC. Protein: CASSLAFGLAGGPSYNEQFF.